What follows are 23 T cell receptor beta chains derived from one specimen sequenced in a study of CD8 T cells in ankylosing spondylitis. TCRdb recomputed calls from the 5' RACE reads with MiXCR, one row per CDR3 protein. Of 150,000 to 200,000 distinct CDR3 sequences in the sample, under 35% were seen once. Sequenced material: synovial fluid, either unsorted or a sorted T cell fraction (not recorded which). These receptors all stem from a male donor with ankylosing spondylitis.

This clonotype has a handful of counts. This chain uses TRBV6-1 with TRBJ2-3, with TRBD1 matching over 10 bases. The ends lost 4 bases at V and 3 bases at J; junction bases unmatched: 4. This CDR3 has 15 amino acids. Germline V gives CDR1 MNHNS, CDR2 SASEGT. CDR3 sequence (DNA): TGTGCCAGCAGTGGGACAGGGGGATTTACAGATACGCAGTATTTT. Its translation is CASSGTGGFTDTQYF.

The genes are TRBV11-1 and TRBJ1-1; TRBD1 is a possible D gene (5 bases). The CDR3 loop spans 13 amino acids. The germline V gene has CDR1 SGHAT and CDR2 FQDESV (reference sequence). The ends were cut back, 2 bases at V and 10 bases at J, with 14 bases in the middle. DNA of the CDR3: TGTGCCAGCAGCTTACAGGGAGGTATTCGAGCTTTCTTT. Translated: CASSLQGGIRAFF.

A few counts support this clonotype. V and J are TRBV20-1 and TRBJ1-1; TRBD1 matches 8 bases. Germline lookup yields CDR1 DFQATT and CDR2 SNEGSKA (reference sequence). J gave up 6 bases and V 5 bases, and 8 bases lay outside the gene matches. The CDR3 extends over 13 amino acids. CDR3 DNA sequence: TGCAGTGCTTCGACAGGGGTGAGGGCTGAAGCTTTCTTT. Translation gives CSASTGVRAEAFF.

This chain links TRBV6-5 with TRBJ2-7; tentative D call: TRBD2 (7 bases). CDR3 length equals 15 residues. Trimming took 3 bases from V and 7 from J, leaving 19 bases between them. The V gene's germline CDR1 is MNHEY and CDR2 SVGAGI. This chain's CDR3 is CASSYGGTKRGEQYF. CDR3 nucleotide sequence: TGTGCCAGCAGTTATGGGGGGACAAAGCGGGGAGAGCAGTACTTC.

This clonotype has just a few counts. The CDR3 loop is CASSPSFGEQYF. The CDR3 bases are TGTGCCAGCAGCCCGTCGTTCGGCGAGCAGTACTTC. This chain uses TRBV3-1 with TRBJ2-7; D is ambiguous. Germline CDR1 and CDR2: LGHDT and YNNKEL (reference sequence). This CDR3 comprises 12 residues. V lost 4 bases and J lost 6, with 10 bases in between.

The chain recombines TRBV12-3 or TRBV12-4 with TRBJ2-7; tentative D call: TRBD2 (5 bases). The CDR3 runs to 15 residues. Trimming took off 6 bases at V and 2 bases at J, with 17 bases between the two ends. Here the CDR3 DNA reads TGTGCCAGCAGCCGAGGGCTAGCTGACGCCTACGAGCAGTACTTC. It encodes CASSRGLADAYEQYF.

As to this clonotype: Since a much larger clone is just one base distant, this may be a read error. The chain carries TRBV7-3 and TRBJ1-3; D ambiguous. CDR1 SGHTA and CDR2 FQGTGA come from the germline V gene. Trimming pared 5 bases from V and 4 bases from J, leaving 15 bases between. The CDR3 spans 15 residues. The chain's CDR3 is CASSPQPGAGNTIYF. The CDR3 nucleotides are TGTGCCAGCAGCCCCCAGCCTGGAGCAGGAAACACCATATATTTT. Variable domain in full (rest from reference TRBV7-3 and TRBJ1-3): GAGVSQTPSNKVTEKGKYVELRCDPISGHTALYWYRQSLGQGPEFLIYFQGTGAADDSGLPNDRFFAVRPEGSVSTLKIQRTERGDSAVYLCASSPQPGAGNTIYFGEGSWLTVV.

This clonotype was picked up a small number of times. CDR3 nucleotides: TGCAGCGTAAAGAGGGAGGCTGAAGCTTTCTTT. The encoded protein is CSVKREAEAFF. This chain uses TRBV29-1 with TRBJ1-1, with D unclear. The germline CDR1 and CDR2 sequences are SQVTM and ANQGSEA. This CDR3 contains 11 residues. V was clipped by 6 bases and J by 6 bases, with 11 bases between them.

The chain uses TRBV12-3 or TRBV12-4 and TRBJ2-2; 7 nucleotides agree with TRBD1. Losses at the gene ends were 3 bases for V and 6 bases for J; bases not matched to a gene: 7. The CDR3 runs to 15 residues. Here the CDR3 DNA reads TGTGCCAGCAGTTTTGAGGGGGCGGCGGCCGGGGAGCTGTTTTTT. This translates into CASSFEGAAAGELFF.

The V call is TRBV18, the J call TRBJ1-1; D remains unclear. Germline-derived CDR1 and CDR2 are KGHSH and LQKENI. The ends were cut back, 4 bases at V and 2 bases at J, with 11 bases in the middle. The length of the CDR3 is 14 residues. The CDR3 is CASSQIGRNTEAFF. CDR3 DNA: TGTGCCAGCTCACAAATCGGACGAAACACTGAAGCTTTCTTT.

For the CDR3, the DNA is TGTGCCAGCAGCTTAAGGGGCGCCGCGGGGAATGAGCAGTTCTTC. Translation gives CASSLRGAAGNEQFF. V gene TRBV7-3 combines with J gene TRBJ2-1; tentative D call: TRBD2 (6 bases). This CDR3 has 15 residues. CDR1 is SGHTA, CDR2 FQGTGA, per germline. Trimming stripped 1 base from V and 7 bases from J, with 14 bases between.

Worth noting for this clonotype: The junction differs from germline at one of its ends, possibly a read error. The rearrangement links TRBV7-7 to TRBJ2-7, with D possibly being TRBD2 (6 bases). This CDR3 has 13 residues. Germline CDR1 is SSHAT and CDR2 is FNYEAQ (reference sequence). CDR3 in amino acids: CASSPKGGYEQYF. CDR3 DNA sequence: TGTGCTAGCAGCCCCAAGGGAGGCTACGAGCAGTACTTC.

This clonotype showed up many times. The chain has TRBV12-3 or TRBV12-4 and TRBJ2-6, with D unclear. This CDR3 comprises 15 residues. V was trimmed by 3 bases and J by 0 bases, leaving 6 bases between them. CDR3 sequence: CASSLSVSGANVLTF. In DNA, the CDR3 is TGTGCCAGCAGTTTGAGTGTCTCTGGGGCCAACGTCCTGACTTTC.

This clonotype was detected ten times or more. The CDR3 DNA follows: TGTGCCAGCAGTTTCCCAGACAGGGCCTATGGCTACACCTTC. Translated: CASSFPDRAYGYTF. V is TRBV12-3 or TRBV12-4 and J is TRBJ1-2, with 7 bases fitting TRBD1. The CDR3 sequence is 14 residues long. V lost 3 bases and J lost 4; bases outside the gene matches: 5.

V and J are TRBV5-1 and TRBJ1-1, with 8 bases aligning to TRBD1. CDR1 and CDR2 (germline): SGHRS, YFSETQ. The V gene end was trimmed by 5 bases and the J gene end by 0 bases; junction bases not matched to a gene: 6. This CDR3 has 15 amino acids. The CDR3 loop is CASRSGQAMNTEAFF. CDR3 in DNA: TGCGCCAGCAGATCGGGACAGGCTATGAACACTGAAGCTTTCTTT.

The chain couples TRBV2 to TRBJ2-7, with 11 bases matching TRBD1. V gave up 6 bases and J gave up 7 bases; unmatched junction bases: 8. Looked up from germline, CDR1 is SNHLY and CDR2 is FYNNEI. The CDR3 has 14 residues. The CDR3 bases are TGTGCCAGCAGAAGGACAGGGGGCTTGGAAGAGCAGTACTTC. This gives the protein CASRRTGGLEEQYF.

This chain uses TRBV9 with TRBJ2-7; no clear D. This CDR3 is 14 amino acids long. V dropped 0 bases and J dropped 5 bases, with 12 bases sitting between them. Germline CDR1 is SGDLS and CDR2 is YYNGEE. As DNA, the CDR3 is TGTGCCAGCAGCGTAGATGGCGGAACCCACGAGCAGTACTTC. This gives the protein CASSVDGGTHEQYF.

This clonotype turned up a few times. The chain combines TRBV20-1 with TRBJ2-5, with D perhaps TRBD2 (5 bases). CDR1 and CDR2 from the germline V gene are DFQATT and SNEGSKA (reference sequence). This CDR3 contains 14 residues. V was pared by 1 base and J by 5 bases, with 14 bases between. CDR3 sequence (DNA): TGCAGTGCTAGAGCCCCCGAGGGTGGGGAGACCCAGTACTTC. It encodes CSARAPEGGETQYF.

There are many counts of this clonotype. The chain employs TRBV20-1 and TRBJ2-5; D perhaps matches TRBD2 (6 bases). V lost 6 bases and J 2 bases, leaving 19 bases between the germline ends. Germline-derived CDR1 and CDR2 are DFQATT and SNEGSKA (reference sequence). This CDR3 has 15 residues. This chain's CDR3 is CSAAGRGLQQETQYF. The CDR3 nucleotides are TGCAGTGCGGCCGGGCGGGGCCTACAACAAGAGACCCAGTACTTC.

The chain uses TRBV29-1 and TRBJ1-1; possible D gene TRBD1, 6 bases. Germline loops: CDR1 SQVTM, CDR2 ANQGSEA. This CDR3 has 11 amino acids. V lost 6 bases, J lost 8 bases, and 13 bases lay in between. CDR3 loop: CSVAETGEAFF. Written as DNA, the CDR3 is TGCAGCGTCGCCGAAACAGGGGAAGCTTTCTTT.

The chain has TRBV20-1 and TRBJ2-5; TRBD1 agrees at 9 bases. CDR1 is DFQATT, CDR2 SNEGSKA, per germline (reference sequence). Unmatched junction bases numbered 8, after V lost 2 bases and J lost 7 bases. This CDR3 region has 14 residues. CDR3 in DNA: TGCAGTGCTAGAAAACCGGGACAGGGTGGGACCCAGTACTTC. The encoded protein is CSARKPGQGGTQYF.

In regard to this clonotype: Since the CDR3 does not end with the conserved phenylalanine or tryptophan, this likely comes from a read error. Because the CDR3's place on the DNA is in doubt, the DNA is left out and the CDR3 is given as listed by TCRdb. The rearrangement joins TRBV3-1 to TRBJ2-1; TRBD2 reflects the table's D call only, with no check against the DNA. The CDR3 is 16 amino acids long, termini counted. The germline CDR1 and CDR2 sequences are LGHDT and YNNKEL (reference sequence). This CDR3 is CASSQGVGVVTSGTCL.

This clonotype occurred a few times. V gene TRBV29-1 combines with J gene TRBJ1-2; TRBD1 might be the D (6 bases). Germline lookup yields CDR1 SQVTM and CDR2 ANQGSEA. Trimming took off 4 bases at V and 13 bases at J, with 19 bases between the two ends. The CDR3 runs 12 residues. CDR3 DNA: TGCAGCGTTGCGGACAGTAGGGTTGATGGCACCTTC. Translating it yields CSVADSRVDGTF.